This is a list of T cell receptor beta chains from one sample in a study of Tregs in tolerant kidney transplant recipients. Sequencing used immunoSEQ multiplex PCR; TCRdb keeps in-frame clones, though not all of them. The sample contains roughly 120,000 clones, 92% of which appear only once. Sequencing input: CD4+ T cells from blood. The receptors here all came from a human donor in good health. CDR3s include the opening cysteine and the closing phenylalanine or tryptophan. The D gene is left open where the match is weak. For some rows the clone size is stated as once, few or many, or as a class when expanded; others skip it.

v_call	clone_size	d_call	j_call	cdr3_nt	cdr3_aa
TRBV7-9	-	-	TRBJ2-3	TGTGCCAGCAGCTTGGGCTTCACGGGTAATACAGATACGCAGTATTTT	CASSLGFTGNTDTQYF
TRBV10-3	-	-	TRBJ1-1	TGTGCCATCAGTGCAAAGGGTACGGACACTGAAGCTTTCTTT	CAISAKGTDTEAFF
TRBV18	-	-	TRBJ2-2	TGTGCCAGCTCACCACCGGGGTTCGGCGGGGAGCTGTTTTTT	CASSPPGFGGELFF
TRBV30	-	-	TRBJ2-3	TGTGCCTGGGGCCTTTCCGGGGGCACAGATACGCAGTATTTT	CAWGLSGGTDTQYF
TRBV25-1	-	-	TRBJ2-5	TGTGCCAGCAGTGAACCGCGGGGGACAAGGGACCAAGAGACCCAGTACTTC	CASSEPRGTRDQETQYF
TRBV4-2	-	-	TRBJ2-1	TGTGCCAGCAGCCAAGATGGACTAGAGCAGTTCTTC	CASSQDGLEQFF
TRBV7-9	-	TRBD1	TRBJ1-4	TGTGCCAGCAGCTCCTACAGGGGAACTAATGAAAAACTGTTTTTT	CASSSYRGTNEKLFF
TRBV7-7	-	-	TRBJ2-5	TGTGCTAGCAGCTCTCTACCCAAACAAGGCCGGGAGACCCAGTACTTC	CASSSLPKQGRETQYF
TRBV29-1	-	-	TRBJ1-6	TGCAGCGTCAAGGGACTCCGGGCAGATTCACCCCTCCACTTT	CSVKGLRADSPLHF
TRBV10-1	few	-	TRBJ1-2	TGCGCCAGCAGTCAGGACCGAAACTATGGCTACACCTTC	CASSQDRNYGYTF
TRBV11-2	-	TRBD1	TRBJ2-5	TGTGCCAGCAGCACGGCCGGGACAGGTCTCCGTAAGACCCAGTACTTC	CASSTAGTGLRKTQYF
TRBV15	-	-	TRBJ2-4	TGTGCCACCAGCAGTTTCCAGGGCAGAAACATTCAGTACTTC	CATSSFQGRNIQYF
TRBV18	-	-	TRBJ1-3	TGTGCCAGCTCACCACTCGACAGCTCTGGAAACACCATATATTTT	CASSPLDSSGNTIYF
TRBV30	-	-	TRBJ1-6	TGTGCCTGGAGTGTCCCAGGGAAAGATTCACCCCTCCACTTT	CAWSVPGKDSPLHF